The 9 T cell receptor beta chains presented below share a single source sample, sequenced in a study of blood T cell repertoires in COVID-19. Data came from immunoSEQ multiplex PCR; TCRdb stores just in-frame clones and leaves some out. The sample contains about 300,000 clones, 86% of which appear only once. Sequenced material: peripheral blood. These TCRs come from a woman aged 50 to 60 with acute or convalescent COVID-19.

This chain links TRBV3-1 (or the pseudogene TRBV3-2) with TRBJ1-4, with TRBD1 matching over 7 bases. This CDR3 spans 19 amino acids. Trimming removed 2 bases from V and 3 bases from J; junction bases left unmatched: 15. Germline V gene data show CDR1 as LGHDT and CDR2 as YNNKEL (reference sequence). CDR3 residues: CASSQSAAWTGFPNEKLFF. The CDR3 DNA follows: TGTGCCAGCAGCCAATCGGCCGCCTGGACAGGATTCCCTAATGAAAAACTGTTTTTT.

This CDR3 reads CASSKEGALPNSPLHF. DNA of the CDR3: TGTGCCAGTAGCAAGGAGGGGGCCCTCCCGAATTCACCCCTCCACTTT. The J gene is TRBJ1-6, the V gene TRBV19, with 7 bases that match TRBD1. From germline, CDR1 is LNHDA and CDR2 SQIVND (reference sequence). The CDR3 is 16 residues long. Trimming took 6 bases from V and 7 from J; bases not matched to a gene: 12.

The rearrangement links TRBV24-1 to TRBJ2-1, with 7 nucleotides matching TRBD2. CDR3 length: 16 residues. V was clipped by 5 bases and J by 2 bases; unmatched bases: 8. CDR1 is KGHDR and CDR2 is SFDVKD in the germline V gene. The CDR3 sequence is CATSAWGGLTYNEQFF. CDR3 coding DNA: TGTGCCACCAGTGCCTGGGGGGGGTTAACCTACAATGAGCAGTTCTTC.

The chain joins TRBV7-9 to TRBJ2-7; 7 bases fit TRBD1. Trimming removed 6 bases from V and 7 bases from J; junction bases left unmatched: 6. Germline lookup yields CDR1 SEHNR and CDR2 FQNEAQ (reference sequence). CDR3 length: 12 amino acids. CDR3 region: CASRAPGGEQYF. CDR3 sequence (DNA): TGTGCCAGCAGGGCCCCAGGGGGAGAGCAGTACTTC.

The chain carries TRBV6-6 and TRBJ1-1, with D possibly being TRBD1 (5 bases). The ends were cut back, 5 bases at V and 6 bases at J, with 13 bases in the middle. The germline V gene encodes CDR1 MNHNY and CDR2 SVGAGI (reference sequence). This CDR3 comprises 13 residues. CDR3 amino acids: CASSTQGWSEAFF. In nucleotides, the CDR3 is TGTGCCAGCAGTACCCAGGGTTGGTCTGAAGCTTTCTTT.

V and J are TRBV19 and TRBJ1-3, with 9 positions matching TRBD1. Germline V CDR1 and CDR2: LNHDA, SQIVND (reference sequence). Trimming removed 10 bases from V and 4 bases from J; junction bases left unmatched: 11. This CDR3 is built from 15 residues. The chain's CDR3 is CATRDRVDSGNTIYF. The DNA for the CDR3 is TGTGCCACAAGGGACAGGGTGGACTCCGGAAACACCATATATTTT.

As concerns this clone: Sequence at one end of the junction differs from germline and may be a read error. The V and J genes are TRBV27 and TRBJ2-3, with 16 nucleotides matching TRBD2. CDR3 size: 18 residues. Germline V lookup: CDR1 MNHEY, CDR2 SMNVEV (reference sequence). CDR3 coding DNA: TGTGCCAGCAGTCTCCGACCGGGACTAGCGGGGGGGGCAGATGCGCAGTATTTT. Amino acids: CASSLRPGLAGGADAQYF.

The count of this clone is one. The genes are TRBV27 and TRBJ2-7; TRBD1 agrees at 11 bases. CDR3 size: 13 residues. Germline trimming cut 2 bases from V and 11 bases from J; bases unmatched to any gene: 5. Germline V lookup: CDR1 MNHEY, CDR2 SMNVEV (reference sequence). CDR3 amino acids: CASSLRTGGTEYF. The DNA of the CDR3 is TGTGCCAGCAGTTTACGGACAGGGGGCACGGAGTACTTC.

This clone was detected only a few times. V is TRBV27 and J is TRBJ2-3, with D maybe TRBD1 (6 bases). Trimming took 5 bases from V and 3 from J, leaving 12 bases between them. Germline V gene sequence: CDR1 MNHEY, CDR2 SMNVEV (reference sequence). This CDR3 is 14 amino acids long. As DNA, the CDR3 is TGTGCCAGCAGTAGTAACAGGGCTACAGATACGCAGTATTTT. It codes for CASSSNRATDTQYF.